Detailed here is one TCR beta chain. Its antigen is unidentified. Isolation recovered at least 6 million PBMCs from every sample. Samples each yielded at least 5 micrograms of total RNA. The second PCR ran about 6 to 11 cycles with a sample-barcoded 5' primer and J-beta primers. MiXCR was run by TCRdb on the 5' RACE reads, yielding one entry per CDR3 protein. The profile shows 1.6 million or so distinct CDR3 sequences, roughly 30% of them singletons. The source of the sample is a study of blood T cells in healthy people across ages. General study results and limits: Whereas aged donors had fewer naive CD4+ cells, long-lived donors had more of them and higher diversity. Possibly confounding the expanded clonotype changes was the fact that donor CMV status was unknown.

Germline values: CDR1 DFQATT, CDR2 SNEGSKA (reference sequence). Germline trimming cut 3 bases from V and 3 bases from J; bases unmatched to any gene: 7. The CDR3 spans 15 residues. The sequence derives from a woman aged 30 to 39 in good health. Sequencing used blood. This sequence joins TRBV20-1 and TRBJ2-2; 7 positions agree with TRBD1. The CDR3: CSARGTARDTGELFF. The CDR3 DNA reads TGCAGTGCTAGGGGGACAGCGAGGGACACCGGGGAGCTGTTTTTT.